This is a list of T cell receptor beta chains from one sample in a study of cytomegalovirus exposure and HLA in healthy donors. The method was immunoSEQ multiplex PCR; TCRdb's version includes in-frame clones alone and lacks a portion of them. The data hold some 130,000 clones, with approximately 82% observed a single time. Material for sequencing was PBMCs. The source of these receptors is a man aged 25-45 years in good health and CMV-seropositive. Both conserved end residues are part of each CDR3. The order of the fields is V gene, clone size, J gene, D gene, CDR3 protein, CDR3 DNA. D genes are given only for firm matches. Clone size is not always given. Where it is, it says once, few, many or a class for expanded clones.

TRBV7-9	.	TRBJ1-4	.	CASSFTDRATNEKLFF	TGTGCCAGCAGCTTCACCGACAGAGCAACTAATGAAAAACTGTTTTTT
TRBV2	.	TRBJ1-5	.	CASSMGASNQPQHF	TGTGCCAGCAGTATGGGGGCCAGCAATCAGCCCCAGCATTTT
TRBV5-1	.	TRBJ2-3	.	CASSLRPGSTDTQYF	TGCGCCAGCAGCCTCCGCCCCGGTAGCACAGATACGCAGTATTTT
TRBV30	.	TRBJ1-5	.	CAWSTQGRQPQHF	TGTGCCTGGAGTACACAGGGCCGTCAGCCCCAGCATTTT
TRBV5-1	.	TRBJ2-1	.	CATSAGGSSYNEQFF	TGCGCCACCTCGGCCGGGGGTAGCTCCTACAATGAGCAGTTCTTC
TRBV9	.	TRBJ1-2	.	CASSVRTDSYGYTF	TGTGCCAGCAGCGTAAGAACAGACAGTTATGGCTACACCTTC
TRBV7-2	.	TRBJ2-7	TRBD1	CASSSRSRGQGAREQYF	TGTGCCAGCAGCTCAAGGTCACGGGGACAGGGGGCACGCGAGCAGTACTTC
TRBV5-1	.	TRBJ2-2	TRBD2	CASSLLAGGTGELFF	TGCGCCAGCAGCCTGCTAGCCGGGGGGACCGGGGAGCTGTTTTTT
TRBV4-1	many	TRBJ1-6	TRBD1	CASSQDRPGQGYSPLHF	TGCGCCAGCAGCCAAGACCGACCGGGACAGGGTTACTCACCCCTCCACTTT
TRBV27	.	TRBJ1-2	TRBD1	CASSYLTGGGYTF	TGTGCCAGCAGTTACCTAACAGGGGGCGGCTACACCTTC
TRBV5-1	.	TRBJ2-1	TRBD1	CASSSRGQQYNEQFF	TGCGCCAGCAGCTCCCGGGGACAGCAATACAATGAGCAGTTCTTC
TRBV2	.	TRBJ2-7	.	CASSRPRERLLYEQYF	TGTGCCAGCAGTAGACCTCGAGAGCGGCTCCTTTACGAGCAGTACTTC
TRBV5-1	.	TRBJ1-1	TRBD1	CASSRDRGGEAFF	TGCGCCAGCAGTCGGGACAGGGGGGGAGAAGCTTTCTTT
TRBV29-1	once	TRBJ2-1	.	CSAPPPGSYSYNEQFF	TGCAGCGCCCCCCCTCCAGGGTCCTACTCCTACAATGAGCAGTTCTTC
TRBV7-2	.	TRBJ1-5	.	CASSLVKGTGQPQHF	TGTGCCAGCAGCCTCGTCAAGGGAACAGGTCAGCCCCAGCATTTT
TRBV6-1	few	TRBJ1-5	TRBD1	CASSGRDRANQPQHF	TGTGCCAGCAGTGGCCGGGACAGGGCAAATCAGCCCCAGCATTTT
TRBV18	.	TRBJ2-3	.	CASCTSLTDTQYF	TGTGCCAGCTGTACCAGTCTCACAGATACGCAGTATTTT
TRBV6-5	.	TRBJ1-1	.	CASSYSALNTEAFF	TGTGCCAGCAGTTATAGTGCCCTGAACACTGAAGCTTTCTTT
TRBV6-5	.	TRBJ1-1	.	CASSPQGNTEAFF	TGTGCCAGCAGTCCTCAGGGGAACACTGAAGCTTTCTTT
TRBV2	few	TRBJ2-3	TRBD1	CASSPTGSNTDTQYF	TGTGCCAGCAGCCCGACAGGGTCCAACACAGATACGCAGTATTTT
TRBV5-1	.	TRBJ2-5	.	CASSSQGIQETQYF	TGCGCCAGCAGCTCGCAGGGGATTCAAGAGACCCAGTACTTC
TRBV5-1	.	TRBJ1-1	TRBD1	CASSPGTGITEAFF	TGCGCCAGCAGCCCCGGGACAGGGATAACTGAAGCTTTCTTT
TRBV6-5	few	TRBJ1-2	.	CASSTRRRENYGYTF	TGTGCCAGCAGTACCCGGCGAAGGGAGAACTATGGCTACACCTTC
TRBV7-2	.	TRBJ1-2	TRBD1	CASSIRQGTGERYTF	TGTGCCAGCAGCATAAGACAGGGGACGGGGGAGCGCTACACCTTC
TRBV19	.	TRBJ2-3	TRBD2	CATSPGLAGGSDTQYF	TGTGCCACCTCACCGGGACTAGCGGGAGGATCCGATACGCAGTATTTT
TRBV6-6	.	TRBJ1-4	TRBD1	CASRGQVNNEKLFF	TGTGCCAGCAGGGGACAGGTCAATAATGAAAAACTGTTTTTT
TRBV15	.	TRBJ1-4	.	CATSTRTELIEKLFF	TGTGCCACCAGCACCCGGACAGAGCTAATTGAAAAACTGTTTTTT
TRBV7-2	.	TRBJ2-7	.	CASSQGSGPYEQYF	TGTGCCAGCAGCCAGGGTTCCGGACCCTACGAGCAGTACTTC
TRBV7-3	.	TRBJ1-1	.	CASSLMGQGGYTEAFF	TGTGCCAGCAGCTTAATGGGGCAGGGAGGTTACACTGAAGCTTTCTTT
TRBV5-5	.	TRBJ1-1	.	CASSFPGGGEAFF	TGTGCCAGCAGCTTCCCCGGGGGGGGAGAAGCTTTCTTT
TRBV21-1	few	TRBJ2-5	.	CASSKVVEDRLDRNQYF	TGTGCCAGCAGCAAAGTTGTCGAGGACAGGTTGGACAGAAACCAGTACTTC
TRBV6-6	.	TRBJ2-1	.	CASRDYNEQFF	TGTGCCAGTCGGGATTACAATGAGCAGTTCTTC
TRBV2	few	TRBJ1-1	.	CASSDYRGAAEAFF	TGTGCCAGCAGTGATTACCGGGGGGCGGCTGAAGCTTTCTTT
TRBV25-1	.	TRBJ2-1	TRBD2	CASSGSGTSGRNEQFF	TGTGCCAGCAGCGGTTCCGGGACTAGCGGGAGAAATGAGCAGTTCTTC
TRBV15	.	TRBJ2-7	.	CATSRDFSEQYF	TGTGCCACCAGCAGAGATTTTAGCGAGCAGTACTTC
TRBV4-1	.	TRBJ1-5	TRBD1	CASSQGQGGVQPQHF	TGCGCCAGCAGCCAAGGACAGGGCGGGGTGCAGCCCCAGCATTTT
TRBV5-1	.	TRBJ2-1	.	CASSLNGAGEQFF	TGCGCCAGCAGCTTGAATGGGGCGGGGGAGCAGTTCTTC
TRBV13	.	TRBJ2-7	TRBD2	CASSPSSAGGLGEQYF	TGTGCCAGCAGCCCATCCTCAGCGGGAGGGCTCGGCGAGCAGTACTTC
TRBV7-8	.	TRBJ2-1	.	CASSSFSGGRNEQFF	TGTGCCAGCAGCTCTTTCTCGGGGGGCCGCAATGAGCAGTTCTTC
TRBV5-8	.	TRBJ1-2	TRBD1	CASSPWTGGASYGYTF	TGTGCCAGCAGCCCCTGGACAGGGGGCGCGAGCTATGGCTACACCTTC
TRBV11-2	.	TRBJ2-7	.	CASSLPGTSGEQYF	TGTGCCAGCAGCCTACCGGGGACATCGGGGGAGCAGTACTTC
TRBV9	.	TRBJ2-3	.	CASSASTDTQYF	TGTGCCAGCAGCGCTAGCACAGATACGCAGTATTTT
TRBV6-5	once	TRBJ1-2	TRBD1	CASRAAGTGHYGYTF	TGTGCCAGCAGAGCCGCCGGGACAGGGCACTATGGCTACACCTTC
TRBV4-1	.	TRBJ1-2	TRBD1	CASSQIGRDRLNYGYTF	TGCGCCAGCAGCCAAATCGGCCGGGACAGGCTTAACTATGGCTACACCTTC
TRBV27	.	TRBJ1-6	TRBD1	CASSSFRTGVSPLHF	TGTGCCAGCAGTTCCTTCCGGACAGGGGTTTCACCCCTCCACTTT
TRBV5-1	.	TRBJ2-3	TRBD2	CASSPGRTSSTDTQYF	TGCGCCAGCAGCCCTGGAAGGACTAGCTCGACAGATACGCAGTATTTT
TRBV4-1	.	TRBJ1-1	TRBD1	CASSQGLLGGTGNTEAFF	TGCGCCAGCAGCCAAGGTCTATTGGGTGGGACAGGAAACACTGAAGCTTTCTTT
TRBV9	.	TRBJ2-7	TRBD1	CASSLRQGEIYEQYF	TGTGCCAGCAGCCTACGACAGGGGGAGATCTACGAGCAGTACTTC
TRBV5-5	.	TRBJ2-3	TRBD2	CASSLNPGLTSVTQYF	TGTGCCAGCAGCTTGAATCCGGGACTAACGTCGGTTACGCAGTATTTT
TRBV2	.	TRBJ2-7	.	CASTQRRGHEQYF	TGTGCCAGCACCCAAAGGAGGGGCCACGAGCAGTACTTC
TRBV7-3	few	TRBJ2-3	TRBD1	CASSLTGFRTDTQYF	TGTGCCAGCAGCTTGACAGGGTTTCGCACAGATACGCAGTATTTT
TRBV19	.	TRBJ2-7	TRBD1	CASSTLATGSFEQYF	TGTGCCAGTAGTACTCTCGCGACAGGGTCGTTCGAGCAGTACTTC
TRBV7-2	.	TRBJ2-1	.	CASSAPPGGSASGEQFF	TGTGCCAGCAGCGCACCCCCAGGGGGGAGTGCCTCGGGAGAGCAGTTCTTC
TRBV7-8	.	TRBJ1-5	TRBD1	CASSLEGTGGYQPQHF	TGTGCCAGCAGCTTAGAGGGGACAGGGGGATATCAGCCCCAGCATTTT